The T cell receptor (beta chain) described here comes from a study of T cell responses to AZD1222 COVID-19 vaccine. The study's findings and limits: In the spike-specific TCR repertoire, nearly half reportedly target unmutated variant regions.

This clone was observed once. Its antigen is not identified. Profiling relied on immunoSEQ multiplex PCR, and the TCRdb table lists in-frame clones only, not all of them. The table has about 62,000 clones, more than 70% seen once. Germline assignment: CDR1 MNHEY and CDR2 SMNVEV (reference sequence). This CDR3 comprises 12 residues. With 5 bases removed from V and 8 bases from J, the gap between germline ends came to 13 bases. The V call is TRBV27, the J call TRBJ2-7; D possibly corresponds to TRBD1 (6 bases). Sample: peripheral blood, taken on day 0 of AZD1222 vaccination. This TCR came from an adult in good health. The CDR3 DNA reads TGTGCCAGCAGTATCACAGGGTTGCAGCAGTACTTC. This sequence encodes CASSITGLQQYF.